Following are 28 T cell receptor beta chains from one sample sequenced in a study of T-cell memory formation after mild COVID-19 (dated by TCRdb to about 2021). The method behind the library was 5' RACE. The reads were generated on an Illumina NovaSeq 6000. TCRdb took the public reads, trimmed them with fastp at Q25, ran MiXCR for clone calling and kept in-frame beta chains. Rows with one shared CDR3 protein collapse into an entry with the most common genes and DNA. A total of more than 400,000 distinct CDR3 sequences appear in this sample, 15% to 20% of them only once. 9% to 15% of the sample lies in the top ten. The sample consisted of PBMCs or a T cell subset sorted from them (not recorded which). The receptors here all came from an adult woman who had mild COVID-19 (a few samples of this study predate the infection). The sample titles of this study are shuffled in the database, so cell type and time point are left out; the donor was told from shared clones.

This clonotype was detected ten times or more. This chain connects TRBV4-2 to TRBJ1-2, with 9 bases matching TRBD1. Germline lookup yields CDR1 LGHNA and CDR2 YNFKEQ. The CDR3 is 13 amino acids. The ends lost 5 bases at V and 8 bases at J; junction bases unmatched: 6. DNA for the CDR3: TGTGCCAGCAGCGAGACAGGGGGAAGGGGCTACACCTTC. The encoded protein is CASSETGGRGYTF.

This clonotype was detected only a few times. The rearrangement uses TRBV7-6 and TRBJ1-2; 8 nucleotides align to TRBD1. Germline CDR1 is SGHVS and CDR2 is FNYEAQ. This CDR3 has 15 amino acids. Losses at the gene ends were 1 base for V and 6 bases for J; bases not matched to a gene: 7. The CDR3 region has the DNA TGTGCCAGCAGCTTAGTGCTGGGGACAGGCGATGGCTACACCTTC. It specifies CASSLVLGTGDGYTF.

The chain links TRBV4-1 to TRBJ1-1, with no clear D. V was pared by 4 bases and J by 4 bases, with 10 bases between. The CDR3 consists of 13 residues. The germline CDR1 and CDR2 sequences are MGHRA and YSYEKL. CDR3 residues: CASSPKNPTEAFF. The CDR3, as DNA: TGCGCCAGCAGCCCCAAAAACCCCACTGAAGCTTTCTTT.

This clonotype appeared a few times. The chain links TRBV9 to TRBJ2-1; 12 nucleotides line up with TRBD2. The CDR3 is 15 amino acids. After removal of 3 bases from V and 7 bases from J, the junction contained 5 bases not matched to a gene. CDR1 and CDR2 (germline): SGDLS, YYNGEE. CDR3 nucleotides: TGTGCCAGCAGCGGCCTAGCGGGGGGGCGGAATGAGCAGTTCTTC. Encoded protein: CASSGLAGGRNEQFF.

This chain uses TRBV5-1 with TRBJ2-3, with D maybe TRBD1 (5 bases). The CDR3 has 16 residues. The V and J ends lost 4 bases and 0 bases respectively, with 15 bases between them. Germline V CDR1 and CDR2: SGHRS, YFSETQ. The CDR3 sequence: CASSTSGRQSTDTQYF. As DNA, the CDR3 is TGCGCCAGCAGCACCTCCGGGCGACAGAGCACAGATACGCAGTATTTT.

V gene TRBV24-1 combines with J gene TRBJ2-1, with 14 bases that match TRBD2. CDR3 length: 21 amino acids. Germline lookup yields CDR1 KGHDR and CDR2 SFDVKD. V shed 4 bases and J 0 bases; nucleotides not matched to a gene: 13. The CDR3 is CATSDGWRLAGGQSSYNEQFF. The CDR3 nucleotides are TGTGCCACCAGTGACGGCTGGCGACTAGCGGGGGGGCAGAGCTCCTACAATGAGCAGTTCTTC.

The chain couples TRBV12-3 or TRBV12-4 to TRBJ2-7; the D gene is possibly TRBD2 (5 bases). Trimming removed 5 bases at V and 3 bases at J, with 11 bases between. The CDR3 consists of 13 residues. In nucleotides, the CDR3 is TGTGCCAGCAGTGTGTCGGGGAACTACGAGCAGTACTTC. Encoded protein: CASSVSGNYEQYF.

The chain carries TRBV5-5 and TRBJ2-1, with TRBD2 as a possible D gene (5 bases). CDR3 length: 17 residues. From germline, CDR1 is SGHKS and CDR2 YYEKEE (reference sequence). The V and J ends lost 4 bases and 0 bases respectively, with 17 bases between them. CDR3 DNA sequence: TGTGCCAGCAGCCCGGATATGGGAGAAGTCTCCTACAATGAGCAGTTCTTC. Translating gives CASSPDMGEVSYNEQFF.

This clonotype appeared a few times. The V call is TRBV25-1, the J call TRBJ1-2; 7 positions match TRBD1. The length of the CDR3 is 12 residues. Germline CDR1 is MGHDK and CDR2 is SYGVNS. With 3 bases clipped from V and 5 bases from J, the junction kept 0 bases outside the gene matches. The CDR3 coding sequence is TGTGCCAGCAGTGAGGGACAGTATGGCTACACCTTC. Translated: CASSEGQYGYTF.

The chain recombines TRBV6-2 or TRBV6-3 with TRBJ2-6; D may be TRBD1 (6 bases). Trimming removed 0 bases from V and 0 bases from J, with 21 bases in between. This CDR3 comprises 21 residues. Germline V gene data show CDR1 as MNHEY and CDR2 as SVGEGT. The CDR3 DNA follows: TGTGCCAGCAGTTACTCCCCTGGGTCGCAGGGGCCAGACTCTGGGGCCAACGTCCTGACTTTC. Translating it yields CASSYSPGSQGPDSGANVLTF.

V and J are TRBV7-9 and TRBJ1-2; D is perhaps TRBD1 (6 bases). The germline V gene has CDR1 SEHNR and CDR2 FQNEAQ (reference sequence). The CDR3 extends over 15 amino acids. Between the trimmed V and J ends, which lost 3 bases and 6 bases, there was a span of 17 bases. CDR3 DNA: TGTGCCAGCAGCTTGCAGACAGGTGAAGGTGATGGCTACACCTTC. It is translated as CASSLQTGEGDGYTF.

This clonotype was seen a handful of times. The rearrangement joins TRBV6-1 to TRBJ2-7; 9 nucleotides line up with TRBD1. The CDR3 runs 13 residues. Trimming cost V 2 bases and J 7 bases; bases outside gene matches: 3. Germline V CDR1 and CDR2: MNHNS, SASEGT. This chain's CDR3 is CASSEHRGREQYF. CDR3 DNA sequence: TGTGCCAGCAGTGAACACAGGGGGCGAGAGCAGTACTTC.

There are a few counts of this clonotype. The chain couples TRBV27 to TRBJ1-5, with D possibly TRBD1 on 5 matching bases. Trimming pared 3 bases from V and 3 bases from J, leaving 12 bases between. Per germline, CDR1 MNHEY and CDR2 SMNVEV (reference sequence). This CDR3 region has 15 residues. The CDR3, as DNA: TGTGCCAGCAGTTTTGGGGGGGGGTTCAATCAGCCCCAGCATTTT. Translating gives CASSFGGGFNQPQHF.

This clonotype was counted a few times. The CDR3 bases are TGCAGTGCCACCTCCCCGATAGCGGGGGCCTACGAGCAGTACTTC. This sequence encodes CSATSPIAGAYEQYF. The V gene is TRBV20-1, the J gene TRBJ2-7; 9 bases line up with TRBD2. The V gene end was trimmed by 6 bases and the J gene end by 2 bases; junction bases not matched to a gene: 11. The germline gives CDR1 DFQATT, CDR2 SNEGSKA (reference sequence). The CDR3 contains 15 residues.

This clonotype was detected only a few times. CDR3 nucleotide sequence: TGTGCCAGCAGCCCACGCCCGCGGACCTTGGCCGGGGAGCTGTTTTTT. Translated: CASSPRPRTLAGELFF. This sequence joins TRBV7-2 and TRBJ2-2; D is undetermined. This CDR3 contains 16 residues. CDR1 and CDR2 from the germline V gene are SGHTA and FQGNSA. Trimming removed 5 bases at V and 6 bases at J, with 19 bases between.

The sample holds many counts of this clonotype. The chain carries TRBV7-9 and TRBJ2-1; 10 positions match TRBD2. The CDR3 has 17 residues. Germline trimming cut 1 base from V and 8 bases from J; bases unmatched to any gene: 11. CDR1 and CDR2 from the germline V gene are SEHNR and FQNEAQ (reference sequence). The chain's CDR3 is CASSLGASGGAGDEQFF. In DNA, the CDR3 is TGTGCCAGCAGCTTAGGGGCTAGCGGGGGCGCCGGGGATGAGCAGTTCTTC.

The chain uses TRBV7-3 and TRBJ2-1; D is perhaps TRBD2 (6 bases). Between the trimmed V and J ends, which lost 5 bases and 2 bases, there was a span of 13 bases. The CDR3 extends over 15 amino acids. Per the germline V gene, CDR1 is SGHTA and CDR2 is FQGTGA. CDR3 coding DNA: TGTGCCAGCAGCCATCGCGGGGACCCCTACAATGAGCAGTTCTTC. Amino acid sequence: CASSHRGDPYNEQFF. The full variable domain, in which reference TRBV7-3 and TRBJ2-1 provide the parts outside the CDR3, is GAGVSQTPSNKVTEKGKYVELRCDPISGHTALYWYRQSLGQGPEFLIYFQGTGAADDSGLPNDRFFAVRPEGSVSTLKIQRTERGDSAVYLCASSHRGDPYNEQFFGPGTRLTVL.

The chain uses TRBV14 and TRBJ2-3; weak D call: TRBD1 (5 bases). CDR1 SGHDN and CDR2 FVKESK come from the germline V gene. V lost 3 bases, J lost 5 bases, and 27 bases lay in between. The CDR3 has 19 amino acids. The CDR3 bases are TGTGCCAGCAGCCAGTATCCTATGGCGAGTTTAGGGGCGAGAGATACGCAGTATTTT. As protein: CASSQYPMASLGARDTQYF. The full variable domain, with the rest looked up from reference TRBV14 and TRBJ2-3, is EAGVTQFPSHSVIEKGQTVTLRCDPISGHDNLYWYRRVMGKEIKFLLHFVKESKQDESGMPNNRFLAERTGGTYSTLKVQPAELEDSGVYFCASSQYPMASLGARDTQYFGPGTRLTVL.

At least ten counts were recorded for this clonotype. The chain joins TRBV12-3 or TRBV12-4 to TRBJ1-1, with D unclear. This CDR3 contains 14 residues. With 3 bases removed from V and 2 bases from J, the gap between germline ends came to 10 bases. The CDR3 here is CASSLTALNTEAFF. For the CDR3, the DNA is TGTGCCAGCAGTTTGACGGCGTTAAACACTGAAGCTTTCTTT.

This clonotype showed up just a few times. The chain employs TRBV10-3 and TRBJ2-5, with 7 bases matching TRBD1. Germline-derived CDR1 and CDR2 are ENHRY and SYGVKD. J lost 4 bases, V lost 4 bases, and 6 bases had no gene match. CDR3 size: 14 residues. The CDR3 DNA follows: TGTGCCATCAGTGCGGTGACAGGGCTAGAGACCCAGTACTTC. It is translated as CAISAVTGLETQYF.

The chain carries TRBV9 and TRBJ2-3; D gene ambiguous. CDR1 and CDR2 from the germline V gene are SGDLS and YYNGEE. V gave up 0 bases and J gave up 1 base, with 9 bases separating them. This CDR3 is 15 amino acids long. CDR3: CASSVVDVGTDTQYF. The CDR3 bases are TGTGCCAGCAGCGTAGTGGACGTCGGCACAGATACGCAGTATTTT.

This chain uses TRBV12-3 or TRBV12-4 with TRBJ2-1; TRBD1 or TRBD2 may be the D gene (5 bases each). The ends were cut back, 7 bases at V and 0 bases at J, with 16 bases in the middle. The CDR3 length is 16 residues. DNA for the CDR3: TGTGCCAGCACCCCCGGTGGGACCCGCTCCTACAATGAGCAGTTCTTC. It specifies CASTPGGTRSYNEQFF.

In this sample, this clonotype turned up a few times. The J gene is TRBJ2-6, the V gene TRBV30; the D is unclear. V shed 5 bases and J shed 0 bases, with 5 bases lying between them. Germline CDR1 reads GTSNPN; CDR2 reads SVGIG (reference sequence). This CDR3 has 13 residues. CDR3 sequence reads: CAWESSGANVLTF. The CDR3, as DNA: TGTGCCTGGGAGAGCTCTGGGGCCAACGTCCTGACTTTC.

This clonotype was recorded a few times. This chain uses TRBV9 with TRBJ2-1, with TRBD2 identical over 9 bases. The CDR3 extends over 15 amino acids. Trimming cost V 1 base and J 8 bases; bases outside gene matches: 7. Germline CDR1 and CDR2: SGDLS and YYNGEE. CDR3 region: CASSVRVAGVHEQFF. CDR3 in DNA: TGTGCCAGCAGCGTAAGGGTAGCGGGAGTACATGAGCAGTTCTTC.

This clonotype showed up just a few times. V is TRBV24-1 and J is TRBJ1-2; possibly TRBD1 for D (5 bases). V shed 3 bases and J shed 3 bases, with 16 bases lying between them. This CDR3 contains 16 residues. CDR1 and CDR2 (germline): KGHDR, SFDVKD. The chain's CDR3 is CATSDHVTASYYGYTF. The DNA for the CDR3 is TGTGCCACCAGTGATCACGTGACAGCCTCCTACTATGGCTACACCTTC.

The chain links TRBV7-9 to TRBJ2-6; 8 bases fit TRBD2. Unmatched junction bases numbered 2, after V lost 4 bases and J lost 3 bases. CDR3 size: 15 residues. Germline CDR1 and CDR2: SEHNR and FQNEAQ (reference sequence). DNA of the CDR3: TGTGCCAGCAGCTCCGCGGGAGGTGGGGCCAACGTCCTGACTTTC. It specifies CASSSAGGGANVLTF.

The chain carries TRBV5-1 and TRBJ1-1, with D unclear. The CDR3 has 14 residues. Germline CDR1 is SGHRS and CDR2 is YFSETQ. The V end was cut by 4 bases, the J end by 5 bases, with 15 bases between. The chain's CDR3 is CASSRPDQGTEAFF. CDR3 sequence (DNA): TGCGCCAGCAGCCGACCGGACCAAGGGACTGAAGCTTTCTTT.

This chain uses TRBV28 with TRBJ2-1; 10 bases line up with TRBD2. The CDR3 totals 15 residues. Germline values: CDR1 MDHEN, CDR2 SYDVKM. V dropped 3 bases and J dropped 7; count of bases not matched to a gene: 6. Written as DNA, the CDR3 is TGTGCCAGCAGTTTCCCCAGCGGGAGGGCAAATGAGCAGTTCTTC. Protein product: CASSFPSGRANEQFF.